What follows is one TCR beta chain and its context. Its antigen remains unidentified. Base qualities are not recorded, but no much larger clone differs from it by a single base. This sample was included in a study of graft-versus-host responses after intestinal transplantation (TCRdb year 2021). General notes on the study: The transplants that recipients got were multivisceral, liver-intestinal, or isolated intestinal. All recipients received anti-thymocyte globulin induction followed by maintenance tacrolimus and steroids for about three years. Bulk TCR-beta CDR3 sequencing was used to track graft-versus-host and host-versus-graft alloreactive T cell clones in the graft, circulation and bone marrow after intestinal transplantation. To identify alloreactive clones, pre-transplant mixed lymphocyte reaction products were sequenced and compared with unstimulated pre-transplant donor and recipient T cells. A cohort of 24 intestinal transplant recipients, including one retransplant, was enrolled, and a few patients lacking pretransplant specimens were excluded. Donor T cell macrochimerism was defined as a peak of at least 4% donor T cells among recipient peripheral blood mononuclear cells. Rather than being sequenced by the commercial service, samples from three later patients were sequenced in-house on an Illumina MiSeq and processed with MiXCR. General study outcomes and caveats: Early after transplant, declines in HvG clones were associated with peak levels of circulating GvH clones. GvH clones were detected in recipient bone marrow, and some of these GvH clones were observed earlier in ileal mucosa or blood, consistent with an intestinal mucosal origin. Conclusions were limited by the relatively low number and heterogeneity of intestinal transplant patients. In the allografts of patients with donor T cell macrochimerism, GvH to HvG T cell clonal ratios were high.

The receptor library was made with the immunoSEQ multiplex PCR assay. In most patients, genomic DNA was isolated using the Qiagen DNeasy Blood and Tissue Kit and sent frozen to Adaptive Biotechnologies for TCR sequencing. For most patients, genomic DNA was subjected to high-throughput TCR-beta CDR3 sequencing by Adaptive Biotechnologies. For the original study's pipeline: TCR sequencing data were retrieved from Adaptive's ImmunoSEQ software for roughly 17 patients, whereas a few other patients were processed with MiXCR and VDJtools. To correct CD4 versus CD8 sorting errors, any sequence found in both subsets at a frequency ratio below 5:1 was removed. CDR3 nucleotide sequences shared between donor and recipient were removed because their origin could not be assigned. To count as alloreactive, a clone needed at least 2-fold expansion over unstimulated cells and a minimum CFSE-low frequency of 0.002% (template counts) or 0.001% (read counts). Clones detected in sequenced pre-transplant spleen, lymph node, or MLR CFSE-low populations of the donor or recipient were defined as mappable. Cumulative frequency of alloreactive clones was calculated as a percentage of all sequences weighted by copy number. Imported from immuneACCESS, the table was reduced by TCRdb to in-frame sequences with V and J called. These copies leave out some clones; in studies compared against another copy, an unresolved V gene accounts for under half, and the cause of the remainder is not known. From that table come the V and J calls and clone size; the DNA was used to work out D and trimming. The sample contains about 26,000 clones, roughly 87% of them found a single time. The biggest ten clones account for 0.65% to 0.85% of the sample.

The CDR3 covers 13 residues, taking in both the cysteine and the phenylalanine. Only the CDR3 portion is preserved as DNA: 39 bases, with reading frame beginning at the first base. Reading the germline V gene (reference sequence) gives CDR1 LNHDA and CDR2 SQIVND. The junction shows trimming of 3 bases on V and 8 bases on J, and the gene matches do not reach 5 bases of it. The time point label of this sample denotes: cells obtained before transplantation from donor or recipient. CD3+CD4+ and CD3+CD8+ populations were FACS-sorted from unstimulated pre-transplant donor and recipient cells taken from spleen or lymph nodes.

The source is a human donor who received an intestinal transplant. This chain is built from TRBV19 and TRBJ1-2, with 8 bases aligning to TRBD1. The sequencing used unstimulated CD4+ T cells sorted from spleen or lymph node cells, collected before intestinal transplant. The CDR3 region has the sequence CASSIQGAEGYTF. The bases read TGTGCCAGTAGTATCCAGGGGGCGGAAGGCTACACCTTC.